These 28 T cell receptor beta chains originate from one sample sequenced in a study of cytomegalovirus exposure and HLA in healthy donors. With 60 Vbeta and 13 Jbeta primers, the PCR was carried out. Profiled with immunoSEQ multiplex PCR; TCRdb holds only in-frame clones, not every one. The table records 150,000 to 200,000 clones, around 85% of them present only once. The sequencing sample was made of PBMCs. Receptor source: a man aged 18 to 29 in good health and CMV-seronegative.

The chain couples TRBV6-5 to TRBJ1-1, with 8 bases fitting TRBD1. The CDR3 is 15 residues long. V was clipped by 7 bases and J by 1 base; unmatched bases: 8. The germline V gene has CDR1 MNHEY and CDR2 SVGAGI. The CDR3 sequence is CASNRQGIENTEAFF. The CDR3 DNA follows: TGTGCCAGCAACAGACAGGGGATAGAGAACACTGAAGCTTTCTTT.

The chain employs TRBV4-3 and TRBJ2-1, with 8 positions matching TRBD2. The CDR3 loop spans 15 amino acids. The germline gives CDR1 LGHNA, CDR2 YSLEER. V lost 0 bases and J lost 4; bases outside the gene matches: 2. CDR3 protein: CASSQDRGGYNEQFF. The CDR3 bases are TGCGCCAGCAGCCAAGATCGGGGGGGATACAATGAGCAGTTCTTC.

The genes are TRBV18 and TRBJ1-1, with 10 bases aligning to TRBD1. Trimming cost V 5 bases and J 4 bases; bases outside gene matches: 4. CDR1 is KGHSH and CDR2 is LQKENI in the germline V gene. This CDR3 is built from 14 residues. CDR3 coding DNA: TGTGCCAGCTCATCCCGGGACAGGGGCACTGAAGCTTTCTTT. Protein: CASSSRDRGTEAFF.

This clone appeared once. CDR3 sequence (DNA): TGTGCCAGTAGTATACCTCCTCGGACTAGCGGGAGCACAGATACGCAGTATTTT. Protein sequence: CASSIPPRTSGSTDTQYF. The rearrangement uses TRBV19 and TRBJ2-3, with 11 positions matching TRBD2. The germline gives CDR1 LNHDA, CDR2 SQIVND (reference sequence). V lost 2 bases and J lost 0; bases outside the gene matches: 7. The CDR3 length is 18 residues.

CDR3 DNA sequence: TGTGCCAGCAGTACTGGACAGGGGGTACAGTACTTC. This codes for CASSTGQGVQYF. The chain is built from TRBV7-9 and TRBJ2-7, with 10 bases lining up with TRBD1. Germline V gene data show CDR1 as SEHNR and CDR2 as FQNEAQ (reference sequence). With 6 bases clipped from V and 10 bases from J, the junction kept 6 bases outside the gene matches. CDR3 size: 12 residues.

The rearrangement links TRBV4-1 to TRBJ1-2; tentative D call: TRBD1 (6 bases). This CDR3 is built from 15 residues. Germline V gene sequence: CDR1 MGHRA, CDR2 YSYEKL. V was clipped by 3 bases and J by 0 bases, with 11 bases between them. The CDR3 nucleotides are TGCGCCAGCAGCCACCGACAGGACTCTAACTATGGCTACACCTTC. It is translated as CASSHRQDSNYGYTF.

This clone has only a few counts. The chain carries TRBV4-3 and TRBJ1-6; D possibly corresponds to TRBD1 (6 bases). This CDR3 has 14 amino acids. Germline CDR1 LGHNA, CDR2 YSLEER. With 3 bases removed from V and 10 bases from J, the gap between germline ends came to 13 bases. This chain's CDR3 is CASSQGRGTSPLHF. The CDR3 DNA sequence: TGCGCCAGCAGCCAGGGCAGGGGAACATCACCCCTCCACTTT.

The chain combines TRBV6-5 with TRBJ2-1, with 10 bases lining up with TRBD1. With V trimmed by 5 bases and J by 4 bases, 5 bases remained unmatched. CDR1 MNHEY and CDR2 SVGAGI come from the germline V gene. The CDR3 runs to 15 residues. The CDR3 reads CASSKPGQGYNEQFF. The CDR3 region has the DNA TGTGCCAGCAGTAAACCGGGACAGGGGTACAATGAGCAGTTCTTC.

The chain has TRBV14 and TRBJ2-5, with TRBD2 matching over 9 bases. The CDR3 covers 18 residues. The V segment lost 7 bases and the J segment 5 bases; nucleotides outside the gene matches: 20. Germline V gene data show CDR1 as SGHDN and CDR2 as FVKESK. The CDR3 nucleotides are TGTGCCAGCACCCCCTGGAGTGCGGGAGGGCTTTGGGATGAGACCCAGTACTTC. Encoded protein: CASTPWSAGGLWDETQYF.

The chain combines TRBV10-3 with TRBJ1-2; D is ambiguous. Looked up from germline, CDR1 is ENHRY and CDR2 is SYGVKD. The V end lost 0 bases, the J end lost 7 bases, and 6 bases lay between the germline ends. The CDR3 is made up of 12 amino acids. CDR3 sequence reads: CAISESLRGYTF. Written as DNA, the CDR3 is TGTGCCATCAGTGAGTCATTGCGTGGCTACACCTTC.

The chain links TRBV28 to TRBJ2-7; D ambiguous. CDR1 MDHEN and CDR2 SYDVKM come from the germline V gene. Trimming left V 8 bases short and J 3 bases short, with 11 bases between. This CDR3 comprises 12 residues. DNA for the CDR3: TGTGCCAGCGCGAGGCCGAGCTACGAGCAGTACTTC. Its translation is CASARPSYEQYF.

The chain couples TRBV6-4 to TRBJ2-1; TRBD2 aligns across 9 bases. CDR1 is MRHNA, CDR2 SNTAGT, per germline. This CDR3 spans 16 amino acids. V shed 6 bases and J 3 bases; nucleotides not matched to a gene: 9. The CDR3 DNA sequence: TGTGCCAGCAGCCCCGAGGGAGCGGGAGGCTACAATGAGCAGTTCTTC. It translates to CASSPEGAGGYNEQFF.

The chain combines TRBV6-1 with TRBJ2-3, with TRBD2 matching over 10 bases. The CDR3 is 15 amino acids. The ends lost 1 base at V and 6 bases at J; junction bases unmatched: 4. Germline CDR1 and CDR2: MNHNS and SASEGT. The CDR3 region has the DNA TGTGCCAGCAGTGAAGAGCGGGGGGGCCCTGATACGCAGTATTTT. Its translation: CASSEERGGPDTQYF.

V gene TRBV30 combines with J gene TRBJ2-5; 7 bases map to TRBD2. The V gene end was trimmed by 3 bases and the J gene end by 5 bases; junction bases not matched to a gene: 12. The CDR3 runs to 15 residues. In germline, CDR1 is GTSNPN, CDR2 SVGIG (reference sequence). The CDR3 nucleotides are TGTGCCTGGAGGGTGCGAACACTAGCGCTGGAGACCCAGTACTTC. This translates into CAWRVRTLALETQYF.

This clone has only one observation. This chain connects TRBV19 to TRBJ1-5, with D possibly TRBD1 on 6 matching bases. V gave up 10 bases and J gave up 7 bases, with 23 bases separating them. Germline V gives CDR1 LNHDA, CDR2 SQIVND (reference sequence). This CDR3 has 15 amino acids. CDR3 amino acids: CATHKGGRGAQPQHF. Written as DNA, the CDR3 is TGTGCCACCCATAAGGGGGGGCGGGGGGCACAGCCCCAGCATTTT.

The table lists this clone with a count of one. This chain joins TRBV5-4 and TRBJ2-5; TRBD2 agrees at 11 bases. V trimming: 2 bases; J trimming: 5 bases; junction bases outside the gene matches: 2. This CDR3 spans 14 amino acids. Germline V CDR1 and CDR2: SGHNT, YYREEE (reference sequence). CDR3 DNA sequence: TGTGCCAGCAGCTTACTAGCGGGAGATGAGACCCAGTACTTC. This gives the protein CASSLLAGDETQYF. Full variable domain (remainder filled in from reference TRBV5-4 and TRBJ2-5): ETGVTQSPTHLIKTRGQQVTLRCSSQSGHNTVSWYQQALGQGPQFIFQYYREEENGRGNFPPRFSGLQFPNYSSELNVNALELDDSALYLCASSLLAGDETQYFGPGTRLLVL.

The V and J genes are TRBV29-1 and TRBJ2-1; 9 bases align to TRBD1. CDR1 is SQVTM, CDR2 ANQGSEA, per germline. The ends lost 3 bases at V and 8 bases at J; junction bases unmatched: 5. The CDR3 runs to 13 residues. In DNA form, the CDR3 reads TGCAGCGTTGATCCGGGACAGGGCCATGAGCAGTTCTTC. This gives the protein CSVDPGQGHEQFF.

The rearrangement uses TRBV28 and TRBJ2-1; 10 bases map to TRBD2. CDR1 and CDR2 from the germline V gene are MDHEN and SYDVKM. The CDR3 loop spans 15 amino acids. V shed 6 bases and J 8 bases; nucleotides not matched to a gene: 10. Written as DNA, the CDR3 is TGTGCCAGCAGCCCCATTGCTAGCGGGAGATATGAGCAGTTCTTC. It encodes CASSPIASGRYEQFF.

The gene calls are TRBV6-5 and TRBJ1-1, with D hard to call. This CDR3 has 14 residues. V was shortened by 2 bases and J by 11 bases, with 18 bases between the two germline ends. Germline CDR1 and CDR2: MNHEY and SVGAGI. Here the CDR3 DNA reads TGTGCCAGCAGTTACGGAGACTCCTCGGGGAGGGCTTTCTTT. Protein product: CASSYGDSSGRAFF.

CDR3 coding DNA: TGTGCCAGCAGCTTACAGGGTACGACCGCTGAAGCTTTCTTT. Residues: CASSLQGTTAEAFF. The chain carries TRBV7-2 and TRBJ1-1; TRBD1 is a possible D gene (5 bases). V gave up 2 bases and J gave up 6 bases, with 13 bases separating them. Germline lookup yields CDR1 SGHTA and CDR2 FQGNSA. There are 14 residues in the CDR3.

This chain links TRBV28 with TRBJ2-1, with 11 bases identical to TRBD2. Unmatched junction bases numbered 3, after V lost 2 bases and J lost 6 bases. Germline assignment: CDR1 MDHEN and CDR2 SYDVKM. The CDR3 is 15 amino acids. CDR3 sequence reads: CASSLGTSGSNEQFF. The CDR3 DNA reads as TGTGCCAGCAGTTTAGGTACTAGCGGGAGCAATGAGCAGTTCTTC.

The genes are TRBV6-5 and TRBJ1-3, with 7 bases matching TRBD1. With 5 bases clipped from V and 4 bases from J, the junction kept 8 bases outside the gene matches. The V gene's germline CDR1 is MNHEY and CDR2 SVGAGI. The CDR3 sequence is 15 residues long. CDR3 in amino acids: CASSRGQKPGNTIYF. CDR3 DNA sequence: TGTGCCAGCAGTCGGGGACAGAAGCCAGGAAACACCATATATTTT.

The chain joins TRBV7-8 to TRBJ2-4, with D perhaps TRBD1 (5 bases). This CDR3 contains 14 residues. V was shortened by 1 base and J by 6 bases, with 10 bases between the two germline ends. Germline-derived CDR1 and CDR2 are SGHVS and FQNEAQ. For the CDR3, the DNA is TGTGCCAGCAGCTTAGGGGGCGAACCAAACATTCAGTACTTC. Protein: CASSLGGEPNIQYF.

This clone was observed a few times. The chain links TRBV7-9 to TRBJ2-2, with 9 bases that match TRBD2. The CDR3 runs 16 residues. The ends lost 5 bases at V and 0 bases at J; junction bases unmatched: 4. Germline V gene data show CDR1 as SEHNR and CDR2 as FQNEAQ (reference sequence). For the CDR3, the DNA is TGTGCCAGCAGCCCTGGGACTAGCTCGAACACCGGGGAGCTGTTTTTT. Protein product: CASSPGTSSNTGELFF.

The chain combines TRBV9 with TRBJ1-1; D ambiguous. CDR1 and CDR2 (germline): SGDLS, YYNGEE. Trimming removed 0 bases from V and 5 bases from J, with 8 bases in between. The CDR3 loop spans 13 amino acids. CDR3 amino acids: CASSVVRGTEAFF. CDR3 sequence (DNA): TGTGCCAGCAGCGTAGTAAGAGGTACTGAAGCTTTCTTT.

In its sample, this clone was seen a few times. The chain employs TRBV27 and TRBJ2-5; TRBD1 is a possible D gene (6 bases). Trimming removed 6 bases at V and 6 bases at J, with 14 bases between. Germline V CDR1 and CDR2: MNHEY, SMNVEV (reference sequence). CDR3 length: 13 amino acids. The CDR3 protein is CASRKVQGKTQYF. In DNA form, the CDR3 reads TGTGCCAGCAGAAAAGTACAGGGTAAGACCCAGTACTTC.

In its sample, this clone was seen a few times. The CDR3 coding sequence is TGTGCCAGCTCACCATTGGCAGGGAAGTACGAGCAGTACTTC. It specifies CASSPLAGKYEQYF. The V call is TRBV18, the J call TRBJ2-7; possibly TRBD1 for D (5 bases). The V gene lost 2 bases and the J gene lost 4 bases, with 12 bases spanning the gap. This CDR3 has 14 amino acids. Germline V CDR1 and CDR2: KGHSH, LQKENI.

The chain is built from TRBV7-9 and TRBJ1-2; D not certain. Germline values: CDR1 SEHNR, CDR2 FQNEAQ (reference sequence). The V and J ends lost 1 base and 3 bases respectively, with 9 bases between them. The CDR3 length is 14 residues. The CDR3 loop reads CASSLVGRDYGYTF. The CDR3 coding sequence is TGTGCCAGCAGCTTAGTGGGGAGGGACTATGGCTACACCTTC.